This is a list of T cell receptor beta chains from one sample in a study of human T cells and chemical hapten exposure. TCRdb processed the RACE reads anew with MiXCR; each CDR3 protein has one entry. The table shows some 170,000 distinct CDR3 sequences, with about a fifth occurring only once. The starting material was whole blood, obtained in connection with sensitization to the hapten diphenylcyclopropenone (DPC). Receptors originate from a woman between 45 and 65 years old with alopecia areata. Some clones in this sample may be carry-over from other donors' samples. The CDR3 runs from the conserved cysteine through the conserved F or W. The D gene is left open where the match is weak. Where a row states a size, it is once, few, many or the class of an expanded clone; other rows omit it.

>TRBV20-1|TRBJ2-5|-|11|-
CSADYRETQYF
TGCAGTGCTGACTACCGGGAGACCCAGTACTTC
>TRBV7-7|TRBJ2-2|TRBD1|15|few
CASSLEGTGPGELFF
TGTGCTAGCAGCTTAGAGGGGACAGGCCCCGGGGAGCTGTTTTTT
>TRBV29-1|TRBJ1-2|-|13|-
CSVQVSEGYGYTF
TGCAGCGTTCAAGTATCGGAAGGCTATGGCTACACCTTC
>TRBV5-4|TRBJ1-2|-|15|-
CASSLSGGSNYGYTF
TGTGCCAGCAGCCTATCGGGGGGATCTAACTATGGCTACACCTTC
>TRBV4-2|TRBJ2-2|TRBD2|15|few
CASSPTGTRLGELFF
TGTGCCAGCAGCCCCACCGGGACTAGATTAGGGGAGCTGTTTTTT
>TRBV19|TRBJ2-2|-|16|-
CASSLVGRDNTGELFF
TGTGCCAGTAGTCTGGTTGGCAGGGACAACACCGGGGAGCTGTTTTTT
>TRBV20-1|TRBJ2-7|TRBD2|13|-
CSALAVASYEQYF
TGCAGTGCGCTAGCGGTTGCGAGCTACGAGCAGTACTTC
>TRBV7-2|TRBJ2-7|TRBD2|14|-
CASSPGLAEYEQYF
TGTGCCAGCAGCCCGGGACTAGCGGAATACGAGCAGTACTTC
>TRBV5-6|TRBJ1-2|TRBD1|15|many
CASSTTGQGNYGYTF
TGTGCCAGCAGCACAACGGGACAGGGGAACTATGGCTACACCTTC
>TRBV2|TRBJ2-4|-|16|few
CASARRGQLAKNIQYF
TGTGCCAGCGCTCGTCGGGGACAACTAGCCAAAAACATTCAGTACTTC
>TRBV9|TRBJ2-2|TRBD2|16|-
CVSSSSGGGGTGELFF
TGTGTCAGCAGCTCCTCGGGGGGAGGAGGTACCGGGGAGCTGTTTTTT
>TRBV6-5|TRBJ1-6|TRBD1|15|few
CASSSDRGSSSPLHF
TGTGCCAGCAGTTCGGACAGGGGAAGTAGTTCACCCCTCCACTTT
>TRBV11-2|TRBJ2-7|-|12|-
CASTLEGYEQYF
TGTGCCAGCACTCTAGAGGGCTACGAGCAGTACTTC
>TRBV3-1|TRBJ2-2|-|14|-
CASSPRVSTGELFF
TGTGCCAGCAGCCCCAGGGTTAGCACCGGGGAGCTGTTTTTT
>TRBV7-9|TRBJ2-3|-|14|-
CASSPRVRTDTQYF
TGTGCCAGCAGCCCCCGGGTCCGCACAGATACGCAGTATTTT
>TRBV5-6|TRBJ2-5|-|14|-
CASSLATVQETQYF
TGTGCCAGCAGCTTGGCGACGGTTCAAGAGACCCAGTACTTC
>TRBV28|TRBJ2-2|-|13|few
CASSPRTFGELFF
TGTGCCAGCAGCCCCCGCACTTTCGGGGAGCTGTTTTTT
>TRBV6-5|TRBJ1-5|-|15|-
CASSYTYSSNQPQHF
TGTGCCAGCAGTTACACCTACAGTAGCAATCAGCCCCAGCATTTT
>TRBV6-1|TRBJ2-7|TRBD1|15|few
CASSVVLGQSYEQYF
TGTGCCAGCAGTGTGGTTTTGGGACAGTCCTACGAGCAGTACTTC
>TRBV20-1|TRBJ1-1|-|17|few
CSARDIGLPRGNTEAFF
TGCAGTGCTAGAGACATCGGGTTGCCCCGGGGAAATACTGAAGCTTTCTTT
>TRBV11-3|TRBJ2-1|-|13|-
CASSLVGRNEQFF
TGTGCCAGCAGCTTAGTAGGGCGTAATGAGCAGTTCTTC
>TRBV25-1|TRBJ2-1|-|15|-
CASRMGTSSYNEQFF
TGTGCCAGCAGGATGGGGACCTCCTCCTACAATGAGCAGTTCTTC
>TRBV5-1|TRBJ1-4|-|15|-
CASSLEVTGNEKLFF
TGCGCCAGCAGCCTTGAGGTCACAGGCAATGAAAAACTGTTTTTT
>TRBV19|TRBJ2-7|TRBD2|16|few
CASSPRGTSGSIEQYF
TGTGCCAGTAGTCCCCGCGGGACTAGCGGGTCGATTGAGCAGTACTTC
>TRBV15|TRBJ2-5|-|14|few
CATSGDGGWETQYF
TGTGCCACCAGCGGGGACGGGGGTTGGGAGACCCAGTACTTC
>TRBV19|TRBJ2-5|-|14|few
CASSSPGAGETQYF
TGTGCCAGTAGTTCCCCCGGGGCAGGAGAGACCCAGTACTTC
>TRBV29-1|TRBJ2-5|-|12|few
CSGFASEETQYF
TGCAGCGGTTTTGCCTCGGAAGAGACCCAGTACTTC
>TRBV10-1|TRBJ2-6|TRBD1|18|few
CASAAGTGVRPGANVLTF
TGCGCCAGCGCAGCCGGGACAGGGGTACGTCCTGGGGCCAACGTCCTGACTTTC
>TRBV7-9|TRBJ2-7|TRBD2|14|few
CASSRAGDVYEQYF
TGTGCCAGCAGCCGAGCGGGAGATGTCTACGAGCAGTACTTC
>TRBV10-2|TRBJ1-2|-|13|-
CASSGDGSYGYTF
TGCGCCAGCAGTGGGGACGGCTCCTATGGCTACACCTTC
>TRBV7-9|TRBJ2-5|TRBD2|17|-
CASSSIAGGHEGETQYF
TGTGCCAGCAGTTCTATAGCGGGAGGGCATGAAGGAGAGACCCAGTACTTC
>TRBV2|TRBJ2-5|TRBD2|16|-
CASKSSGPLRQETQYF
TGTGCCAGCAAGTCTAGCGGACCTTTAAGACAAGAGACCCAGTACTTC
>TRBV10-3|TRBJ2-2|TRBD2|17|-
CAISESTGTSGTGELFF
TGTGCCATCAGTGAGTCGACTGGTACTAGCGGCACCGGGGAGCTGTTTTTT
>TRBV19|TRBJ2-3|TRBD1|14|many
CATHRGSSTDTQYF
TGTGCCACGCACAGGGGGTCGAGCACAGATACGCAGTATTTT
>TRBV16|TRBJ2-7|-|15|few
CASSRSTASMSEQYF
TGTGCCAGCAGCCGCTCCACAGCTAGCATGAGCGAGCAGTACTTC
>TRBV6-1|TRBJ2-2|TRBD2|15|few
CASSELLAGGGELFF
TGTGCCAGCAGTGAATTGCTAGCGGGGGGCGGGGAGCTGTTTTTT
>TRBV3-1|TRBJ1-1|-|15|few
CASSQDFPGNTEAFF
TGTGCCAGCAGCCAAGATTTTCCGGGGAACACTGAAGCTTTCTTT
>TRBV3-1|TRBJ2-5|-|14|few
CASSQEVVQETQYF
TGTGCCAGCAGCCAAGAGGTGGTGCAAGAGACCCAGTACTTC
>TRBV11-2|TRBJ2-3|-|12|-
CASSRMVDTQYF
TGTGCCAGCAGTCGTATGGTAGATACGCAGTATTTT
>TRBV18|TRBJ2-3|TRBD1|14|-
CATPGQASTDTQYF
TGTGCCACCCCGGGACAGGCATCGACAGATACGCAGTATTTT
>TRBV6-5|TRBJ2-1|-|16|few
CASSAPTGGQYNEQFF
TGTGCCAGCAGTGCACCTACCGGGGGTCAATACAATGAGCAGTTCTTC
>TRBV12-3/TRBV12-4|TRBJ2-2|TRBD2|16|once
CASSSRLAGNTGELFF
TGTGCCAGCAGTTCACGACTAGCGGGGAACACCGGGGAGCTGTTTTTT
>TRBV7-2|TRBJ2-1|TRBD2|17|once
CASSSRPGLVPHNEQFF
TGTGCCAGCAGCTCCAGACCCGGACTAGTGCCGCACAATGAGCAGTTCTTC
>TRBV2|TRBJ1-5|-|16|-
CASSGSGQASNQPQHF
TGTGCCAGCAGTGGGTCGGGCCAGGCTAGCAATCAGCCCCAGCATTTT
>TRBV29-1|TRBJ1-1|-|13|many
CSVEKTAYTEAFF
TGCAGCGTTGAAAAGACGGCGTACACTGAAGCTTTCTTT
>TRBV29-1|TRBJ2-3|-|15|many
CSVEAHSGRTDTQYF
TGCAGCGTTGAAGCCCACAGCGGGCGCACAGATACGCAGTATTTT
>TRBV2|TRBJ2-1|TRBD2|17|-
CASSRLAAVLKDNEQFF
TGTGCCAGCAGCCGACTAGCGGCTGTACTGAAAGACAATGAGCAGTTCTTC
>TRBV7-2|TRBJ1-1|-|14|-
CASSLNRENTEAFF
TGTGCCAGCAGCTTAAACAGGGAGAACACTGAAGCTTTCTTT
>TRBV11-2|TRBJ1-3|-|16|few
CASSFGGTRDGNTIYF
TGTGCCAGCAGCTTTGGAGGGACGCGTGACGGAAACACCATATATTTT
>TRBV5-1|TRBJ2-5|-|13|few
CASSAGPQETQYF
TGCGCCAGCAGCGCGGGACCACAAGAGACCCAGTACTTC
>TRBV11-2|TRBJ2-1|TRBD2|17|few
CASSPPGPGLADNEQFF
TGTGCCAGCAGCCCCCCGGGCCCGGGACTAGCGGACAATGAGCAGTTCTTC
>TRBV27|TRBJ2-2|-|15|-
CASSLGEVGTGELFF
TGTGCCAGCAGTTTAGGGGAGGTCGGCACCGGGGAGCTGTTTTTT
>TRBV29-1|TRBJ2-7|-|14|-
CSVGIRGGGNEQYF
TGCAGCGTTGGTATCAGGGGCGGGGGAAACGAGCAGTACTTC
>TRBV20-1|TRBJ2-2|-|14|few
CSARSQLDTGELFF
TGCAGTGCTAGATCACAACTGGACACCGGGGAGCTGTTTTTT